The sample holds a few counts of the clone carrying this T cell receptor beta chain. A library of TCRbeta sequences, prepared with unique molecular identifiers, was generated. TCRdb reprocessed the PCR reads with MiXCR, giving one entry per CDR3 protein. The sample consists of about 460,000 distinct CDR3 sequences, around 12% of them appearing once. The data originate from a study of T-cell reconstitution after alpha-beta-depleted transplantation in children. V lost 0 bases and J 4 bases, leaving 15 bases between the germline ends. The CDR3 extends over 16 amino acids. Per the germline V gene, CDR1 is MGHRA and CDR2 is YSYEKL.

The chain uses TRBV4-1 and TRBJ2-5, with a tentative D call TRBD2 (5 bases). The sequenced sample was PBMCs from the stem cell graft donor, obtained from the stem cell graft. The TCR sequence derives from a human donor who donated a stem cell graft to a child with combined immunodeficiency. The CDR3 region is CASSQDIALGGETQYF. For the CDR3, the DNA is TGCGCCAGCAGCCAAGATATTGCCCTCGGAGGAGAGACCCAGTACTTC.